Listed below are T cell receptor beta chains from one sample, sequenced in a study of blood T cells in healthy people across ages. TCRdb reprocessed the 5' RACE reads via MiXCR and lists one record per CDR3 protein. This sample has approximately 490,000 distinct CDR3 sequences, with 24% found just once. Separately, the same data were catalogued under a study of T cells of mothers and their children.

Sequencing input: blood. The receptor source for this set is a boy between 10 and 17 years old in good health. Both conserved end residues are part of each CDR3. The order of the fields is J gene, clone size, D gene, V gene, CDR3 DNA, CDR3 protein. A D gene is named only where the DNA matches it firmly. Part of the rows lack a size; the others show once, few, many or a class for expanded clones.

TRBJ2-5	.	.	TRBV15	TGTGCCACCAGCAGAGATTTAGGTCAGGGAAAAGAGACCCAGTACTTC	CATSRDLGQGKETQYF
TRBJ2-1	few	.	TRBV7-9	TGTGCCAGCAATTTCGGGGTAAATGAGCAGTTCTTC	CASNFGVNEQFF
TRBJ2-5	many	TRBD2	TRBV20-1	TGCAGTGCTAGAGGACTCACTAGCGGGGAGACCCAGTACTTC	CSARGLTSGETQYF
TRBJ2-7	.	TRBD1	TRBV5-1	TGCGCCAGCAGCGTAGTTCCCGGGACAGGGTCCAGCGAGCAGTACTTC	CASSVVPGTGSSEQYF
TRBJ2-3	.	.	TRBV20-1	TGCAGTGCTAGAGATATCAGGGTGGGCACAGATACGCAGTATTTT	CSARDIRVGTDTQYF
TRBJ2-5	.	.	TRBV30	TGTGCCTGGAGTAACGGGGGCCCCGTGTCCCAGTACTTC	CAWSNGGPVSQYF
TRBJ2-7	few	.	TRBV5-1	TGCGCCAGCAGCTGGCATTTCCAGTACGAGCAGTACTTC	CASSWHFQYEQYF
TRBJ2-1	.	.	TRBV7-9	TGTGCCAGCAGCTTAGCCCAGACAGGTTACAATGAGCAGTTCTTC	CASSLAQTGYNEQFF
TRBJ1-2	.	TRBD1	TRBV5-1	TGCGCCAGCAGCTTTACAGGGGACTATGGCTACACCTTC	CASSFTGDYGYTF
TRBJ2-1	.	.	TRBV19	TGTGCCAGTAGTATTAGTTGGGCGGGTGAGCAGTTCTTC	CASSISWAGEQFF
TRBJ2-4	few	.	TRBV10-3	TGTGCCATCAGTGACGGCAGGGGGGGAAACATTCAGTACTTC	CAISDGRGGNIQYF
TRBJ2-3	few	.	TRBV15	TGTGCCACCTCCAGCAGCACAGATACGCAGTATTTT	CATSSSTDTQYF
TRBJ1-4	few	.	TRBV5-8	TGTGCCAGCAGCAGGGACGGTTTCGGAACTAATGAAAAACTGTTTTTT	CASSRDGFGTNEKLFF
TRBJ1-2	.	.	TRBV4-1	TGCGCCAGCAGCCAAGATCTTCGGGTTGGCTACACCTTC	CASSQDLRVGYTF
TRBJ1-1	.	TRBD1	TRBV27	TGTGCCAGCAGTCAGGACAGGGTTCGGGCTGAAGCTTTCTTT	CASSQDRVRAEAFF
TRBJ2-7	many	.	TRBV4-3	TGCGCCAGCAGCCAAGATTGGCAGACCTACGAGCAGTACTTC	CASSQDWQTYEQYF
TRBJ2-2	few	.	TRBV19	TGTGCCAGTAGTATATCCGCCGGGGAGCTGTTTTTT	CASSISAGELFF
TRBJ2-1	.	.	TRBV11-2	TGTGCCAGCAGCTTTAGAGCGGGTCGATCCTACAATGAGCAGTTCTTC	CASSFRAGRSYNEQFF
TRBJ1-2	once	.	TRBV20-1	TGCAGTGCTAGCCTACAGGCCTATGGCTACACCTTC	CSASLQAYGYTF
TRBJ2-5	few	TRBD1	TRBV6-2/TRBV6-3	TGTGCCAGCAGTTACTGGTGGGACAGGGATGCCTCCGGAGAGCAGTACTTC	CASSYWWDRDASGEQYF
TRBJ2-7	.	TRBD2	TRBV5-1	TGCGCCAGCAGCTTGGGGGCTAGCGGGAGAGCCTACGAGCAGTACTTC	CASSLGASGRAYEQYF
TRBJ1-4	many	.	TRBV15	TGTGCCACCAGTCCCCTCCGGGGGGGCTCGAGTGAAAAACTGTTTTTT	CATSPLRGGSSEKLFF
TRBJ2-3	.	TRBD2	TRBV3-1	TGTGCCAGCAGCCAAGTCTCGGGGGGGCACCGTTCCGATACGCAGTATTTT	CASSQVSGGHRSDTQYF
TRBJ2-5	few	TRBD2	TRBV6-1	TGTGCCAGCAGTGACCTGGGACTAGCGGGGCAAGAGACCCAGTACTTC	CASSDLGLAGQETQYF
TRBJ2-5	once	.	TRBV10-3	TGTGCCATCAGTGACGGGACCCAGTACTTC	CAISDGTQYF
TRBJ2-3	.	.	TRBV20-1	TGCAGTGCTCGTCCAGGGGGCACAGATACGCAGTATTTT	CSARPGGTDTQYF
TRBJ2-5	.	TRBD2	TRBV2	TGTGCCAGCAGTGGGGAAAGCGGGAGGGGGGAGACCCAGTACTTC	CASSGESGRGETQYF
TRBJ2-5	few	.	TRBV5-6	TGTGCCAGCACCCCGGCGCCAGGCCCAGAGACCCAGTACTTC	CASTPAPGPETQYF
TRBJ2-5	.	TRBD1	TRBV9	TGTGCCAGCAACCCATCGGGGACAGGGGTAGTGGAGACCCAGTACTTC	CASNPSGTGVVETQYF
TRBJ2-1	few	.	TRBV7-2	TGTGCCAGCAGCCACAGGGTAAATGAGCAGTTCTTC	CASSHRVNEQFF
TRBJ2-7	.	TRBD2	TRBV25-1	TGTGCCAGCAGTGCCGGGACTAGCGGCAGCGGGTACGAGCAGTACTTC	CASSAGTSGSGYEQYF
TRBJ1-3	few	.	TRBV24-1	TGTGCCACCAGTTCTGGGCCGGGAAACACCATATATTTT	CATSSGPGNTIYF
TRBJ1-1	many	.	TRBV7-9	TGTGCCAGCAGCTTAGAGCGGTCCCGGGGCACTGAAGCTTTCTTT	CASSLERSRGTEAFF
TRBJ1-6	.	TRBD1	TRBV7-8	TGTGCCAGCAGAGCTACAGGGGTGGGCTCACCCCTCCACTTT	CASRATGVGSPLHF
TRBJ1-6	.	.	TRBV6-2/TRBV6-3	TGTGCCAGCAGTTACTCAAGAGGGGTACAGGGCGAGGAGTCACCCCTCCACTTT	CASSYSRGVQGEESPLHF
TRBJ1-2	few	TRBD1	TRBV7-2	TGTGCCAGCAGCTTCGGGCCCCCGGGACAGGGGGCTGGAGGCTACACCTTC	CASSFGPPGQGAGGYTF
TRBJ2-7	few	.	TRBV7-9	TGTGCCAAGACGAGGAGCTCCTACGAGCAGTACTTC	CAKTRSSYEQYF
TRBJ2-5	.	.	TRBV20-1	TGCAGTGCTAGAGAAGACTCAGCCGGGACCCAGTACTTC	CSAREDSAGTQYF
TRBJ1-4	few	.	TRBV29-1	TGCAGCGTTGAATTAGTTGCAACTAATGAAAAACTGTTTTTT	CSVELVATNEKLFF
TRBJ2-4	.	TRBD2	TRBV7-2	TGTGCCAGCAGCTGGGGCGGGGGGGCTTCAAACATTCAGTACTTC	CASSWGGGASNIQYF
TRBJ2-2	few	TRBD1	TRBV20-1	TGCAGTGCAAACCGGGACAGGGGAACCACCGGGGAGCTGTTTTTT	CSANRDRGTTGELFF
TRBJ2-3	.	.	TRBV7-8	TGTGCCAGCAGCCGCGGCCTTAGCGTCAATACGCAGTATTTT	CASSRGLSVNTQYF
TRBJ2-5	few	TRBD2	TRBV4-3	TGCGCCAGCAGCCAAACTAGCGGGAGGCCCGACGAAGAGACCCAGTACTTC	CASSQTSGRPDEETQYF
TRBJ1-4	.	TRBD1	TRBV5-1	TGCGCCAGCAGCCCCGGGACAGGGAAGCGTGAAAAACTGTTTTTT	CASSPGTGKREKLFF
TRBJ2-3	few	.	TRBV20-1	TGCAGTGCTAGCGGGAGTGAGGGCTCCAGCACAGATACGCAGTATTTT	CSASGSEGSSTDTQYF
TRBJ2-1	few	TRBD2	TRBV12-3/TRBV12-4	TGTGCCTCGGGACTAGCGATCTACAATGAGCAGTTCTTC	CASGLAIYNEQFF
TRBJ2-3	.	.	TRBV14	TGTGCCAGCAGCCAATCGATGGGACCGAAAACCCGTTTT	CASSQSMGPKTRF
TRBJ2-7	.	TRBD1	TRBV7-9	TGTGCCAGCAGCCCTAGGGGACAGGGTATGGCCGAGCAGTACTTC	CASSPRGQGMAEQYF
TRBJ2-1	.	.	TRBV4-1	TGCGCCAGCAGCCAAGAGACTACGTACTCCTACAATGAGCAGTTCTTC	CASSQETTYSYNEQFF
TRBJ1-4	.	TRBD1	TRBV7-8	TGTGCCAGCAGCTTTCGAGCCGGGACAGGGGCCGAAAAACTGTTTTTT	CASSFRAGTGAEKLFF